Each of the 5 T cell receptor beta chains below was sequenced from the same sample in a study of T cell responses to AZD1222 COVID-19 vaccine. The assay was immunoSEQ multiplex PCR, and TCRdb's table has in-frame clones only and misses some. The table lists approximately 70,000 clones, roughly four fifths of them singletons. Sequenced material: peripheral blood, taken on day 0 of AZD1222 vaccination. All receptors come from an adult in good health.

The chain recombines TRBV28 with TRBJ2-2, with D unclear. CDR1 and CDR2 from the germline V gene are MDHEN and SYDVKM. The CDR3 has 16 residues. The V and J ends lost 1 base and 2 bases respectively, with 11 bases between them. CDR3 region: CASSLYPVTNTGELFF. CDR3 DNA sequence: TGTGCCAGCAGTTTATATCCCGTAACTAACACCGGGGAGCTGTTTTTT.

CDR3 DNA sequence: TGCGCCAGCAGCCAGGGGCGAGGAAACAATGAGCAGTTCTTC. This encodes CASSQGRGNNEQFF. The rearrangement uses TRBV4-3 and TRBJ2-1; D might be TRBD1 (5 bases). The CDR3 spans 14 residues. Trimming cost V 3 bases and J 5 bases, with 11 bases left between them. Germline CDR1 is LGHNA and CDR2 is YSLEER.

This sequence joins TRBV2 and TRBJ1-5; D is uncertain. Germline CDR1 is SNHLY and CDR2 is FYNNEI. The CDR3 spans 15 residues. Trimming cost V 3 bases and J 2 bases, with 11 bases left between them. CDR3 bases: TGTGCCAGCAGTGATCGGGTCTTAGGCAATCAGCCCCAGCATTTT. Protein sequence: CASSDRVLGNQPQHF.

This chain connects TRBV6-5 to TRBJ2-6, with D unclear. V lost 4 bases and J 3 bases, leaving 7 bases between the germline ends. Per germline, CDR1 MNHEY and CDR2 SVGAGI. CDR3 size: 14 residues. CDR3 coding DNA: TGTGCCAGCAGTTCCCCCGGTGGGGCCAACGTCCTGACTTTC. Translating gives CASSSPGGANVLTF.

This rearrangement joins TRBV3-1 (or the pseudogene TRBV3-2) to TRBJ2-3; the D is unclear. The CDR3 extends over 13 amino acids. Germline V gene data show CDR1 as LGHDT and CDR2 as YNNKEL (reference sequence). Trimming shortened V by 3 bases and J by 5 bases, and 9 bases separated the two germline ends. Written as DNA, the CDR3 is TGTGCCAGCAGCCACCCGGACGGAGATACGCAGTATTTT. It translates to CASSHPDGDTQYF.